The 14 T cell receptor beta chains listed next were all sequenced from one sample in a study of identical twins. MiXCR was run by TCRdb on the 5' RACE reads, yielding one entry per CDR3 protein. This table holds some 500,000 distinct CDR3 sequences, about 20% found once. The same sample was also used in a study of T cells expressing NK-cell markers.

The sequencing input was CD4+ T cells sorted from blood. Receptors were obtained from a woman under 30 in good health.

A note on this clonotype: Its ends do not fully match the called genes, so a read error is possible. CDR3 residues: CSAKSGKDTQFF. The CDR3 bases are TGCAGTGCTAAGTCAGGGAAGGATACGCAGTTTTTT. This rearrangement joins TRBV20-1 to TRBJ2-3; TRBD1 is a possible D gene (5 bases). The CDR3 loop spans 12 amino acids. Per the germline V gene, CDR1 is DFQATT and CDR2 is SNEGSKA (reference sequence).

This clonotype was detected a few times. The chain combines TRBV20-1 with TRBJ2-7, with unresolved D. The CDR3 length is 11 residues. Per germline, CDR1 DFQATT and CDR2 SNEGSKA (reference sequence). The V end lost 3 bases, the J end lost 7 bases, and 10 bases lay between the germline ends. The CDR3 protein is CSASSPWEQYF. For the CDR3, the DNA is TGCAGTGCTAGTTCCCCCTGGGAGCAGTACTTC.

This clonotype was seen only a few times. The genes are TRBV7-9 and TRBJ1-6; no reliable D call. There are 15 residues in the CDR3. Deletions cut 2 bases from V and 8 bases from J, with 13 bases between. The germline gives CDR1 SEHNR, CDR2 FQNEAQ (reference sequence). This chain's CDR3 is CASSLYAVDDSPLHF. Written as DNA, the CDR3 is TGTGCCAGCAGCTTATATGCGGTGGACGATTCACCCCTCCACTTT.

In this sample, this clonotype turned up a few times. This rearrangement joins TRBV2 to TRBJ1-4; D may be TRBD1 (5 bases). V was cut by 9 bases and J by 3 bases, with 11 bases left in between. CDR1 is SNHLY and CDR2 is FYNNEI in the germline V gene. CDR3 length equals 13 residues. For the CDR3, the DNA is TGTGCCAGTTCCAGGGCCTCTAATGAAAAACTGTTTTTT. Translation: CASSRASNEKLFF.

The chain uses TRBV20-1 and TRBJ2-5, with unresolved D. The V end lost 0 bases, the J end lost 3 bases, and 2 bases lay between the germline ends. Germline values: CDR1 DFQATT, CDR2 SNEGSKA (reference sequence). The CDR3 length is 11 residues. The CDR3 loop is CSARDKETQYF. The CDR3, as DNA: TGCAGTGCTAGAGATAAAGAGACCCAGTACTTC.

V usage is TRBV20-1 and J usage is TRBJ1-5; no clear D gene. From germline, CDR1 is DFQATT and CDR2 SNEGSKA (reference sequence). This CDR3 region has 13 residues. V was cut by 3 bases and J by 6 bases, with 12 bases left in between. CDR3 in DNA: TGCAGTGCTAGTCATAGGCCTAGTCAGCCCCAGCATTTT. This gives the protein CSASHRPSQPQHF.

This clonotype has a handful of counts. The chain joins TRBV5-1 to TRBJ1-1, with 10 bases matching TRBD1. V was clipped by 6 bases and J by 1 base; unmatched bases: 6. CDR1 SGHRS and CDR2 YFSETQ come from the germline V gene. The CDR3 sequence is 15 residues long. The CDR3 nucleotides are TGCGCCAGCAAGGGACAGGGGACGGAGAACACTGAAGCTTTCTTT. Residues: CASKGQGTENTEAFF.

This chain links TRBV7-3 with TRBJ2-3, with 9 bases lining up with TRBD2. CDR3 length: 14 amino acids. Germline values: CDR1 SGHTA, CDR2 FQGTGA. The trim removed 2 bases at V and 7 bases at J, leaving 4 bases unmatched. The CDR3 is CASSLGLAGNTQYF. Here the CDR3 DNA reads TGTGCCAGCAGCTTAGGGCTAGCGGGGAATACGCAGTATTTT.

This clonotype was seen more than once but under ten times. V and J are TRBV5-6 and TRBJ1-2, with D maybe TRBD1 (5 bases). The CDR3 consists of 15 residues. Trimming stripped 4 bases from V and 7 bases from J, with 20 bases between. Germline V gene sequence: CDR1 SGHDT, CDR2 YYEEEE. The CDR3, as DNA: TGTGCCAGCAGCCTCCCCGCCGGCCAGGGCTCTGGCTACACCTTC. It translates to CASSLPAGQGSGYTF.

V is TRBV6-1 and J is TRBJ2-1, with TRBD1 as a possible D gene (6 bases). The germline V gene has CDR1 MNHNS and CDR2 SASEGT. With 7 bases removed from V and 0 bases from J, the gap between germline ends came to 16 bases. The CDR3 loop spans 16 amino acids. CDR3 sequence (DNA): TGTGCCAGCACCCAACAGGGACATCGCTCCTACAATGAGCAGTTCTTC. Translating gives CASTQQGHRSYNEQFF.

The chain carries TRBV7-9 and TRBJ2-5; 10 nucleotides align to TRBD1. The junction had 6 bases not matched to a gene; V was cut back by 4 bases and J by 4 bases. The CDR3 consists of 15 residues. Germline CDR1 reads SEHNR; CDR2 reads FQNEAQ (reference sequence). DNA for the CDR3: TGTGCCAGCAGCTCGGGACAGGGGTTGATAGAGACCCAGTACTTC. Translated: CASSSGQGLIETQYF. The full variable domain, rest sourced from reference TRBV7-9 and TRBJ2-5, is DTGVSQNPRHKITKRGQNVTFRCDPISEHNRLYWYRQTLGQGPEFLTYFQNEAQLEKSRLLSDRFSAERPKGSFSTLEIQRTEQGDSAMYLCASSSGQGLIETQYFGPGTRLLVL.

This clonotype was counted only a few times. The CDR3 is CASSLNWGPLFF. As DNA, the CDR3 is TGTGCCAGCAGCTTAAATTGGGGGCCGTTATTCTTC. The gene calls are TRBV7-2 and TRBJ2-1, with D possibly being TRBD1 (6 bases). Germline loops: CDR1 SGHTA, CDR2 FQGNSA. Trimming cost V 2 bases and J 16 bases, with 15 bases left between them. The CDR3 consists of 12 residues.

This sequence joins TRBV20-1 and TRBJ1-2; D is unresolved. The length of the CDR3 is 12 residues. V was trimmed by 1 base and J by 7 bases, leaving 10 bases between them. Germline CDR1 DFQATT, CDR2 SNEGSKA (reference sequence). The chain's CDR3 is CSARAGGFGYTF. CDR3 bases: TGCAGTGCTAGAGCAGGCGGTTTTGGCTACACCTTC.

V is TRBV7-6 and J is TRBJ2-1; TRBD2 agrees at 9 bases. This CDR3 is built from 16 residues. V lost 2 bases, J lost 9 bases, and 11 bases stayed unmatched. Looked up from germline, CDR1 is SGHVS and CDR2 is FNYEAQ. The CDR3 DNA sequence: TGTGCCAGCAGCTTAAATTTGGCGGGGGGGTCTACTGAGCAGTTCTTC. It specifies CASSLNLAGGSTEQFF. Full variable domain (outside the CDR3, taken from reference TRBV7-6 and TRBJ2-1): GAGVSQSPRYKVTKRGQDVALRCDPISGHVSLYWYRQALGQGPEFLTYFNYEAQQDKSGLPNDRFSAERPEGSISTLTIQRTEQRDSAMYRCASSLNLAGGSTEQFFGPGTRLTVL.